The next 28 T cell receptor beta chains were all read from a single sample in a study of human T cells and chemical hapten exposure. One entry per CDR3 protein, called by TCRdb with MiXCR from the RACE reads. Of about 360,000 distinct CDR3 sequences listed, approximately 4.4% were seen once; the top ten hold around 2%. The time point denotes: patch test 1, 2 weeks after DPC sensitization. Treatment specified: therapeutic diphenylcyclopropenone sensitization with weekly scalp DPC. The material sequenced was whole blood, taken in connection with sensitization to the hapten diphenylcyclopropenone (DPC). The receptors here all came from a woman aged 50 to 60 with alopecia areata. Some clones in this sample may be carry-over from other donors' samples.

This clonotype was seen many times. This chain joins TRBV25-1 and TRBJ1-1; D ambiguous. Germline assignment: CDR1 MGHDK and CDR2 SYGVNS. V dropped 1 base and J dropped 2 bases, with 11 bases sitting between them. This CDR3 comprises 15 residues. Here the CDR3 DNA reads TGTGCCAGCAGTGAATCTCGGAACCTAAACACTGAAGCTTTCTTT. It specifies CASSESRNLNTEAFF.

The table lists this clonotype with a few counts. This chain connects TRBV20-1 to TRBJ2-1, with 10 bases fitting TRBD2. The CDR3 has 14 amino acids. The V gene end was trimmed by 5 bases and the J gene end by 8 bases; junction bases not matched to a gene: 9. CDR1 is DFQATT and CDR2 is SNEGSKA in the germline V gene (reference sequence). The CDR3 protein is CSAGVSGGGDEQFF. DNA for the CDR3: TGCAGTGCTGGCGTGAGCGGGGGGGGAGATGAGCAGTTCTTC.

This clonotype was seen many times. The chain recombines TRBV18 with TRBJ1-6, with no clear D. Germline-derived CDR1 and CDR2 are KGHSH and LQKENI. The V gene lost 1 base and the J gene lost 8 bases, with 9 bases spanning the gap. This CDR3 contains 14 residues. CDR3 nucleotide sequence: TGTGCCAGCTCACCACAGGGTCGAGATTCACCCCTCCACTTT. This encodes CASSPQGRDSPLHF.

This clonotype was detected ten times or more. The chain recombines TRBV3-1 with TRBJ1-2; the D gene is possibly TRBD1 (5 bases). This CDR3 spans 16 amino acids. Trimming shortened V by 0 bases and J by 5 bases, and 16 bases separated the two germline ends. Germline V CDR1 and CDR2: LGHDT, YNNKEL (reference sequence). CDR3 in amino acids: CASSQELGRGAYGYTF. The CDR3, as DNA: TGTGCCAGCAGCCAAGAATTAGGGCGAGGGGCGTATGGCTACACCTTC. Complete variable domain (other parts from reference TRBV3-1 and TRBJ1-2): DTAVSQTPKYLVTQMGNDKSIKCEQNLGHDTMYWYKQDSKKFLKIMFSYNNKELIINETVPNRFSPKSPDKAHLNLHINSLELGDSAVYFCASSQELGRGAYGYTFGSGTRLTVV.

This clonotype was detected a few times. The CDR3 sequence: CASSLEAILHGYTF. CDR3 DNA: TGTGCCAGCAGCTTAGAGGCGATATTGCATGGCTACACCTTC. The chain has TRBV7-2 and TRBJ1-2; D is unclear. V was pared by 1 base and J by 6 bases, with 12 bases between. Germline V gene sequence: CDR1 SGHTA, CDR2 FQGNSA. This CDR3 region has 14 residues.

This clonotype was detected only a few times. The chain carries TRBV20-1 and TRBJ2-1; 9 bases fit TRBD2. V dropped 3 bases and J dropped 8; count of bases not matched to a gene: 11. CDR3 length: 15 residues. Germline values: CDR1 DFQATT, CDR2 SNEGSKA (reference sequence). The CDR3 sequence: CSARGLAGQNYEQFF. As DNA, the CDR3 is TGCAGTGCTAGGGGGCTAGCGGGGCAGAACTATGAGCAGTTCTTC.

This clonotype showed up many times. This chain joins TRBV12-5 and TRBJ1-2; no clear D gene. Between the trimmed V and J ends, which lost 7 bases and 5 bases, there was a span of 11 bases. Germline CDR1 LGHNT, CDR2 FRNRAP. The CDR3 length is 12 residues. Here the CDR3 DNA reads TGTGCTAGTGCCCCTGGACTATATGGCTACACCTTC. This gives the protein CASAPGLYGYTF.

This clonotype was found a few times. The rearrangement links TRBV30 to TRBJ2-7, with D unresolved. CDR1 is GTSNPN and CDR2 is SVGIG in the germline V gene (reference sequence). The V gene lost 4 bases and the J gene lost 1 base, with 11 bases spanning the gap. This CDR3 comprises 13 residues. The CDR3 nucleotides read TGTGCCTGGAAGCCGGACGGTTCCTACGAGCAGTACTTC. This sequence encodes CAWKPDGSYEQYF.

There are many counts of this clonotype. The rearrangement joins TRBV10-3 to TRBJ2-3; D is possibly TRBD2 (5 bases). Germline V gene sequence: CDR1 ENHRY, CDR2 SYGVKD. V shed 7 bases and J shed 0 bases, with 8 bases lying between them. This CDR3 has 13 residues. CDR3 sequence reads: CAITGSSTDTQYF. The CDR3 coding sequence is TGTGCCATCACGGGGTCTAGCACAGATACGCAGTATTTT.

The chain combines TRBV6-6 with TRBJ1-3, with no clear D. V lost 6 bases, J lost 0 bases, and 12 bases lay in between. Germline V gene data show CDR1 as MNHNY and CDR2 as SVGAGI (reference sequence). The CDR3 is 15 amino acids. CDR3 DNA sequence: TGTGCCAGCAGACCCGACGTCAACTCTGGAAACACCATATATTTT. Amino acids: CASRPDVNSGNTIYF.

This clonotype was seen at least ten times. This chain links TRBV12-3 or TRBV12-4 with TRBJ1-1; no reliable D call. The CDR3 spans 14 residues. Trimming stripped 1 base from V and 13 bases from J, with 19 bases between. CDR3 region: CASSLGGNGLPGFF. In DNA form, the CDR3 reads TGTGCCAGCAGTTTAGGCGGCAATGGATTACCCGGTTTCTTT.

CDR3 region: CASSSRQGSSYNEQFF. The CDR3 DNA reads TGTGCCAGCAGCTCCAGACAGGGGAGCTCCTACAATGAGCAGTTCTTC. The chain joins TRBV7-9 to TRBJ2-1; 8 bases map to TRBD1. This CDR3 is built from 16 residues. Germline CDR1 and CDR2: SEHNR and FQNEAQ (reference sequence). V trimming: 4 bases; J trimming: 0 bases; junction bases outside the gene matches: 5.

This clonotype has at least ten counts. This chain links TRBV5-5 with TRBJ2-1; 14 bases align to TRBD2. The length of the CDR3 is 14 residues. The germline CDR1 and CDR2 sequences are SGHKS and YYEKEE (reference sequence). J lost 10 bases, V lost 5 bases, and 5 bases had no gene match. CDR3 nucleotides: TGTGCCAGCAGAGGGACTAGCGGGAGCCCGGAGCAGTTCTTC. Its protein product is CASRGTSGSPEQFF.

This clonotype showed up just a few times. The J gene is TRBJ2-5, the V gene TRBV5-1, with 8 bases that match TRBD2. This CDR3 spans 15 amino acids. Germline lookup yields CDR1 SGHRS and CDR2 YFSETQ. V was pared by 2 bases and J by 3 bases, with 6 bases of the junction left unmatched. CDR3 nucleotides: TGCGCCAGCAGCTTCGGCAATAGCGGGAAAGAGACCCAGTACTTC. The encoded protein is CASSFGNSGKETQYF.

This clonotype was detected only a few times. The V and J genes are TRBV2 and TRBJ2-7; TRBD1 might be the D (5 bases). The CDR3 loop spans 12 amino acids. The germline gives CDR1 SNHLY, CDR2 FYNNEI. The V and J ends lost 4 bases and 3 bases respectively, with 7 bases between them. CDR3 bases: TGTGCCAGCAGTGGACAGCACTACGAGCAGTACTTC. It specifies CASSGQHYEQYF.

This clonotype was detected only a few times. The chain joins TRBV7-9 to TRBJ1-4; possibly TRBD1 for D (6 bases). The CDR3 is 16 residues long. The V end lost 0 bases, the J end lost 8 bases, and 16 bases lay between the germline ends. Germline loops: CDR1 SEHNR, CDR2 FQNEAQ (reference sequence). The CDR3 region is CASSLALGGVEEKLFF. CDR3 bases: TGTGCCAGCAGCTTAGCGCTGGGGGGCGTAGAGGAAAAACTGTTTTTT.

This clonotype has only a few counts. The chain combines TRBV3-1 with TRBJ2-2, with 11 positions matching TRBD1. The germline V gene encodes CDR1 LGHDT and CDR2 YNNKEL (reference sequence). CDR3 size: 17 residues. V lost 1 base to trimming and J lost 4 bases; unmatched junction nucleotides: 5. CDR3 coding DNA: TGTGCCAGCAGCCAAGGGTGGACAGGGGGCAGCACCGGGGAGCTGTTTTTT. Translated, it gives CASSQGWTGGSTGELFF.

The chain has TRBV5-1 and TRBJ1-2, with 7 bases fitting TRBD1. Per the germline V gene, CDR1 is SGHRS and CDR2 is YFSETQ. The CDR3 contains 15 residues. V was pared by 4 bases and J by 6 bases, with 12 bases of the junction left unmatched. The CDR3 DNA is TGCGCCAGCAGCGTACTAGCAGGGGGGCCCGATGGCTACACCTTC. Residues: CASSVLAGGPDGYTF.

In its sample, this clonotype was seen many times. V and J are TRBV25-1 and TRBJ2-1; possible D gene TRBD2, 5 bases. Trimming removed 8 bases from V and 4 bases from J, with 18 bases in between. The CDR3 is 15 residues long. The germline gives CDR1 MGHDK, CDR2 SYGVNS. This CDR3 reads CASLSSGDNYNEQFF. The CDR3 coding sequence is TGTGCCAGCCTCTCAAGCGGTGACAATTACAATGAGCAGTTCTTC.

The table lists this clonotype with many counts. The chain uses TRBV28 and TRBJ1-5; TRBD1 matches at 9 bases. Trimming removed 6 bases from V and 2 bases from J; junction bases left unmatched: 2. The germline V gene encodes CDR1 MDHEN and CDR2 SYDVKM. The CDR3 has 14 residues. CDR3 residues: CASRGDRGNQPQHF. CDR3 coding DNA: TGTGCCAGCAGGGGGGACAGGGGCAATCAGCCCCAGCATTTT.

This clonotype has more than one count but fewer than ten. J is TRBJ1-5 and V is TRBV10-3; D call uncertain. V lost 4 bases and J lost 4, with 8 bases in between. The CDR3 has 13 residues. Looked up from germline, CDR1 is ENHRY and CDR2 is SYGVKD. The CDR3 region is CAISVQPNQPQHF. Written as DNA, the CDR3 is TGTGCCATCAGTGTACAGCCTAATCAGCCCCAGCATTTT.

This clonotype came up many times. The chain recombines TRBV2 with TRBJ2-5; 8 nucleotides agree with TRBD2. The CDR3 spans 17 residues. After removal of 5 bases from V and 2 bases from J, the junction contained 13 bases not matched to a gene. Germline V CDR1 and CDR2: SNHLY, FYNNEI. CDR3 sequence (DNA): TGTGCCAGCAGTCTAACTCCTCTACTAGCGGTACAAGAGACCCAGTACTTC. Translation gives CASSLTPLLAVQETQYF. The full variable domain, completed using reference TRBV2 and TRBJ2-5, is EPEVTQTPSHQVTQMGQEVILRCVPISNHLYFYWYRQILGQKVEFLVSFYNNEISEKSEIFDDQFSVERPDGSNFTLKIRSTKLEDSAMYFCASSLTPLLAVQETQYFGPGTRLLVL.

This clonotype was observed many times. V is TRBV2 and J is TRBJ1-4; 10 nucleotides align to TRBD1. V gave up 6 bases and J gave up 7 bases; unmatched junction bases: 8. The CDR3 loop spans 15 amino acids. Per the germline V gene, CDR1 is SNHLY and CDR2 is FYNNEI. This CDR3 is CASSPDRGKSEKLFF. DNA for the CDR3: TGTGCCAGCAGCCCGGACAGGGGGAAGAGTGAAAAACTGTTTTTT.

This chain uses TRBV15 with TRBJ1-3, with D unclear. The CDR3 consists of 16 residues. Germline CDR1 and CDR2: LNHNV and YYDKDF (reference sequence). V was clipped by 1 base and J by 0 bases, with 10 bases between them. CDR3 DNA: TGTGCCACCAGCAGAGCACCCTTCAGCTCTGGAAACACCATATATTTT. Amino acids: CATSRAPFSSGNTIYF. Together with reference TRBV15 and TRBJ1-3, the CDR3 gives the full variable domain: DAMVIQNPRYQVTQFGKPVTLSCSQTLNHNVMYWYQQKSSQAPKLLFHYYDKDFNNEADTPDNFQSRRPNTSFCFLDIRSPGLGDTAMYLCATSRAPFSSGNTIYFGEGSWLTVV.

This clonotype was observed a handful of times. This chain connects TRBV9 to TRBJ1-1; D unresolved. The CDR3 is 13 residues long. Germline CDR1 SGDLS, CDR2 YYNGEE. Deletions cut 0 bases from V and 2 bases from J, with 5 bases between. This CDR3 reads CASSVVSNTEAFF. The CDR3 nucleotides read TGTGCCAGCAGCGTAGTAAGTAACACTGAAGCTTTCTTT. The full variable domain, its missing parts supplied by reference TRBV9 and TRBJ1-1, is DSGVTQTPKHLITATGQRVTLRCSPRSGDLSVYWYQQSLDQGLQFLIQYYNGEERAKGNILERFSAQQFPDLHSELNLSSLELGDSALYFCASSVVSNTEAFFGQGTRLTVV.

This clonotype was recorded at least ten times. V and J are TRBV28 and TRBJ2-7; maybe TRBD1 (6 bases). Germline V gene sequence: CDR1 MDHEN, CDR2 SYDVKM. The V gene lost 8 bases and the J gene lost 6 bases, with 14 bases spanning the gap. CDR3 size: 12 residues. The CDR3 loop is CASRTAATEQYF. Written as DNA, the CDR3 is TGTGCCAGCCGGACAGCCGCTACCGAGCAGTACTTC.

This clonotype was seen at least ten times. The chain combines TRBV7-8 with TRBJ2-3; 8 bases line up with TRBD2. This CDR3 spans 16 amino acids. Germline V gives CDR1 SGHVS, CDR2 FQNEAQ. V lost 1 base, J lost 4 bases, and 7 bases stayed unmatched. The CDR3, as DNA: TGTGCCAGCAGCTTAGAGCGGGAGCGAGTGGCAGATACGCAGTATTTT. This encodes CASSLERERVADTQYF.

This clonotype was seen at least ten times. V is TRBV12-3 or TRBV12-4 and J is TRBJ1-2; D not certain. The CDR3 extends over 13 amino acids. Trimming pared 3 bases from V and 8 bases from J, leaving 13 bases between. This CDR3 reads CASSFGRPGGYTF. In nucleotides, the CDR3 is TGTGCCAGCAGTTTCGGAAGGCCTGGCGGCTACACCTTC.